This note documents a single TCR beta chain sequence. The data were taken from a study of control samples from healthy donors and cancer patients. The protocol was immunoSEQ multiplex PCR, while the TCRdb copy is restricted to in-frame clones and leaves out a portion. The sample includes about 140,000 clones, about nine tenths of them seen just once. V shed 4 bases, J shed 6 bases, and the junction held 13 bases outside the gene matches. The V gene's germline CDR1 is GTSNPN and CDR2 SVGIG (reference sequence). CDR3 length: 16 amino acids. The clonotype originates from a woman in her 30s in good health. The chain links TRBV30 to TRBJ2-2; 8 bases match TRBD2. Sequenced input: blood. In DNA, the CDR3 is TGTGCCTGGACCACCCTCGGACTAGCCTCTTCCGGGGAGCTGTTTTTT. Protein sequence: CAWTTLGLASSGELFF.